What follows are 17 T cell receptor beta chains derived from one specimen sequenced in a study of technical replicates of blood from a few donors (dated by TCRdb to between 2016 and 2019). Libraries were prepared through the immunoSEQ multiplex PCR assay. TCRdb retrieved this table from immuneACCESS and kept in-frame rearrangements only. Not all clones are present; in checked studies, unresolved V genes account for under half, and no reason is known for the remainder. The sample table shows under 110,000 clones, and over 95% are seen once. The leading ten clones occupy approximately 0.2% of the sample. Sequenced material: T cells isolated from PBMCs. Receptor source: a human donor in good health.

This clone was detected once. The gene calls are TRBV27 and TRBJ2-3; possibly TRBD1 for D (5 bases). The CDR3 length is 13 residues. CDR1 and CDR2 from the germline V gene are MNHEY and SMNVEV (reference sequence). The germline V and J ends were trimmed by 7 bases and 1 base, with 9 bases remaining between them. CDR3 coding DNA: TGTGCCAGCATAAAACAGGGCACAGATACGCAGTATTTT. Protein: CASIKQGTDTQYF.

J is TRBJ2-7 and V is TRBV4-1, with 7 bases fitting TRBD1. The length of the CDR3 is 15 residues. V shed 1 base and J 2 bases; nucleotides not matched to a gene: 5. The germline V gene has CDR1 MGHRA and CDR2 YSYEKL. The CDR3 bases are TGCGCCAGCAGCCAAGGACAGGGAAGACCCTACGAGCAGTACTTC. It encodes CASSQGQGRPYEQYF.

The chain couples TRBV7-9 to TRBJ1-1; D might be TRBD1 (5 bases). Trimming took off 5 bases at V and 0 bases at J, with 16 bases between the two ends. The CDR3 contains 16 residues. The germline gives CDR1 SEHNR, CDR2 FQNEAQ (reference sequence). This CDR3 reads CASSPSGRAMNTEAFF. The CDR3 region has the DNA TGTGCCAGCAGCCCCTCGGGCAGGGCCATGAACACTGAAGCTTTCTTT. The full variable domain, rest sourced from reference TRBV7-9 and TRBJ1-1, is DTGVSQNPRHKITKRGQNVTFRCDPISEHNRLYWYRQTLGQGPEFLTYFQNEAQLEKSRLLSDRFSAERPKGSFSTLEIQRTEQGDSAMYLCASSPSGRAMNTEAFFGQGTRLTVV.

The chain links TRBV9 to TRBJ2-5, with a weak D call TRBD2 (6 bases). The V gene lost 1 base and the J gene lost 2 bases, with 12 bases spanning the gap. Germline V gene lookup returns CDR1 SGDLS and CDR2 YYNGEE. This CDR3 is built from 15 residues. CDR3 coding DNA: TGTGCCAGCAGCGTATATGGAGGGGTTCAAGAGACCCAGTACTTC. This translates into CASSVYGGVQETQYF.

This clone has a single count. The V gene is TRBV4-1, the J gene TRBJ2-1, with unresolved D. Germline assignment: CDR1 MGHRA and CDR2 YSYEKL. The CDR3 loop spans 15 amino acids. V was trimmed by 4 bases and J by 2 bases, leaving 12 bases between them. CDR3 in amino acids: CASSPMADTYNEQFF. The CDR3 DNA reads TGCGCCAGCAGCCCGATGGCGGATACCTACAATGAGCAGTTCTTC.

This chain's CDR3 is CASSSKAGGAYNEQFF. CDR3 DNA: TGTGCCAGCAGCTCCAAGGCCGGAGGAGCCTACAATGAGCAGTTCTTC. The chain joins TRBV7-2 to TRBJ2-1; tentative D call: TRBD2 (5 bases). The CDR3 is 16 amino acids. Looked up from germline, CDR1 is SGHTA and CDR2 is FQGNSA. Trimming pared 4 bases from V and 2 bases from J, leaving 15 bases between.

This rearrangement joins TRBV11-3 to TRBJ2-7, with 7 bases fitting TRBD1. The ends lost 0 bases at V and 3 bases at J; junction bases unmatched: 2. CDR3 length equals 14 residues. Germline CDR1 reads SGHNT; CDR2 reads YENEEA. Written as DNA, the CDR3 is TGTGCCAGCAGCTTAGAGTCAGGGGGCTACGAGCAGTACTTC. Its translation: CASSLESGGYEQYF.

The chain carries TRBV6-6 and TRBJ1-1; 10 bases fit TRBD1. The junction had 9 bases not matched to a gene; V was cut back by 5 bases and J by 6 bases. The CDR3 runs 15 residues. The germline V gene encodes CDR1 MNHNY and CDR2 SVGAGI (reference sequence). CDR3 protein: CASSAPGQGISEAFF. For the CDR3, the DNA is TGTGCCAGCAGTGCCCCGGGACAGGGGATTTCTGAAGCTTTCTTT.

This rearrangement joins TRBV29-1 to TRBJ1-1; 7 positions agree with TRBD1. Germline V gene data show CDR1 as SQVTM and CDR2 as ANQGSEA. The CDR3 runs to 14 residues. The V gene end was trimmed by 2 bases and the J gene end by 1 base; junction bases not matched to a gene: 4. The CDR3 is CSVESDRTNTEAFF. In nucleotides, the CDR3 is TGCAGCGTTGAATCGGACAGGACGAACACTGAAGCTTTCTTT.

This sequence joins TRBV11-2 and TRBJ2-5; D possibly corresponds to TRBD2 (6 bases). V lost 4 bases to trimming and J lost 2 bases, with 17 bases between them. The germline V gene has CDR1 SGHAT and CDR2 FQNNGV. The CDR3 consists of 16 residues. In nucleotides, the CDR3 is TGTGCCAGCAGCTCGATCTCGGGACTGATACAAGAGACCCAGTACTTC. Encoded protein: CASSSISGLIQETQYF.

V gene TRBV19 combines with J gene TRBJ1-1, with D unclear. The CDR3 has 12 amino acids. CDR1 and CDR2 (germline): LNHDA, SQIVND (reference sequence). Trimming pared 7 bases from V and 5 bases from J, leaving 11 bases between. CDR3 in DNA: TGTGCCAGTAATCTGGGAGGGACTGAAGCTTTCTTT. Translating it yields CASNLGGTEAFF.

The chain employs TRBV4-2 and TRBJ1-4; the D is unclear. This CDR3 has 15 amino acids. V was clipped by 0 bases and J by 6 bases, with 11 bases between them. Germline V gene lookup returns CDR1 LGHNA and CDR2 YNFKEQ. The CDR3 sequence is CASSQETRRYEKLFF. The DNA of the CDR3 is TGTGCCAGCAGCCAAGAAACCCGGCGGTATGAAAAACTGTTTTTT.

V gene TRBV4-2 combines with J gene TRBJ1-2; D is uncertain. CDR1 is LGHNA, CDR2 YNFKEQ, per germline. This CDR3 comprises 19 residues. The V end lost 2 bases, the J end lost 7 bases, and 29 bases lay between the germline ends. The CDR3 bases are TGTGCCAGCAGCCAATGGGCTCCTTTAGGCAGTAAGGAAGTAGGTGGCTACACCTTC. Amino acid sequence: CASSQWAPLGSKEVGGYTF.

The chain uses TRBV7-9 and TRBJ2-5; 12 bases line up with TRBD2. The ends lost 2 bases at V and 4 bases at J; junction bases unmatched: 11. The length of the CDR3 is 18 residues. The V gene's germline CDR1 is SEHNR and CDR2 FQNEAQ (reference sequence). CDR3 sequence (DNA): TGTGCCAGCAGCTTATCTAGCGGGGGGGCCAGAATTCGAGAGACCCAGTACTTC. Its protein product is CASSLSSGGARIRETQYF.

This clone was observed a handful of times. The CDR3 protein is CASSPGTDQPQHF. The CDR3 DNA reads TGTGCCAGCTCACCCGGGACAGATCAGCCCCAGCATTTT. V and J are TRBV18 and TRBJ1-5; 7 bases match TRBD1. CDR3 length equals 13 residues. Germline assignment: CDR1 KGHSH and CDR2 LQKENI. With 3 bases clipped from V and 5 bases from J, the junction kept 1 base outside the gene matches.

This clone was seen only once. V and J are TRBV7-9 and TRBJ2-5; 9 nucleotides agree with TRBD2. The closer fit of TRBJ2-7 to the DNA end suggests the J call may be wrong. CDR3 length: 14 amino acids. Germline values: CDR1 SEHNR, CDR2 FQNEAQ (reference sequence). The CDR3 loop reads CASSFGTSFYEQYF. CDR3 bases: TGTGCCAGCAGCTTTGGGACTAGCTTCTACGAGCAGTACTTC.

The chain carries TRBV11-3 and TRBJ2-3; a weak D match, TRBD1 (6 bases). The V and J ends lost 0 bases and 2 bases respectively, with 12 bases between them. The CDR3 consists of 16 residues. The V gene's germline CDR1 is SGHNT and CDR2 YENEEA. CDR3 sequence: CASSLDPGHFTDTQYF. CDR3 bases: TGTGCCAGCAGCTTAGACCCGGGACACTTCACAGATACGCAGTATTTT.